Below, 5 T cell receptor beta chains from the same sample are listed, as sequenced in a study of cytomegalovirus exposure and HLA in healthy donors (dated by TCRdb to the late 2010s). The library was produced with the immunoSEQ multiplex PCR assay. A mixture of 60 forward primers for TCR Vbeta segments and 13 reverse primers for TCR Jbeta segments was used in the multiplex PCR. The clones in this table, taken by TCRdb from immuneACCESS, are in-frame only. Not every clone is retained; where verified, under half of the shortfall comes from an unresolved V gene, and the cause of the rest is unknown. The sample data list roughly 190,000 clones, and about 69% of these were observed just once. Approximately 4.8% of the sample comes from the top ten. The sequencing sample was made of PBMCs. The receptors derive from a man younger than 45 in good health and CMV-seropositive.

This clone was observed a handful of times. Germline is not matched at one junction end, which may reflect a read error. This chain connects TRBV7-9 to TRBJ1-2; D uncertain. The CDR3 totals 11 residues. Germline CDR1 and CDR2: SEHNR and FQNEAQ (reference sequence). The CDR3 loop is CASSLQKTSAF. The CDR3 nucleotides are TGTGCCAGCAGCTTACAGAAAACGTCCGCCTTC.

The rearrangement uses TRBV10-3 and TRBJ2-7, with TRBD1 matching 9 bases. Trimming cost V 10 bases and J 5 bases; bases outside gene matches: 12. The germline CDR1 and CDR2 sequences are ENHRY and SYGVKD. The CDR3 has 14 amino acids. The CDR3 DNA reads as TGTGCCACCTGGACCGGGACAGGGAGGGACGAGCAGTACTTC. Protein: CATWTGTGRDEQYF.

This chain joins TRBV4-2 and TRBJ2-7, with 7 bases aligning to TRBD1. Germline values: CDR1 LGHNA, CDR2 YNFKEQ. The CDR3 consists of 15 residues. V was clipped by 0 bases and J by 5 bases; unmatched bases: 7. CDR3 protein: CASSQDFLQGNEQYF. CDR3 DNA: TGTGCCAGCAGCCAAGATTTTTTACAGGGGAACGAGCAGTACTTC.

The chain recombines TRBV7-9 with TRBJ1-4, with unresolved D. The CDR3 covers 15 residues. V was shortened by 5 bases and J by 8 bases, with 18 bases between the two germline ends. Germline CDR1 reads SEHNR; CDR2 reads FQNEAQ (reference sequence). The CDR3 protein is CASSLPPRVSEKLFF. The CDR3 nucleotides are TGTGCCAGCAGCCTACCACCTCGGGTCTCCGAAAAACTGTTTTTT.

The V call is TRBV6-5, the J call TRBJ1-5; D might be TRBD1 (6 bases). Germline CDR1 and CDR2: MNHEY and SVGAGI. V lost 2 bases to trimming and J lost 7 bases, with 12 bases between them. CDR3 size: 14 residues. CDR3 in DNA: TGTGCCAGCAGTTACGGGGGGGGCAGGCAGCCCCAGCATTTT. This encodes CASSYGGGRQPQHF.